Below, 10 T cell receptor beta chains from the same sample are listed, as sequenced in a study of cytomegalovirus exposure and HLA in healthy donors. PCR involved 60 Vbeta and 13 Jbeta primers. Libraries were prepared by immunoSEQ multiplex PCR; TCRdb keeps only in-frame clonotypes and omits some of them. The sample includes 140,000 or so clones. Source material: PBMCs. The receptors were sampled from a male donor in good health and CMV-seronegative.

The genes are TRBV9 and TRBJ2-2; the D gene is possibly TRBD2 (6 bases). The V end lost 0 bases, the J end lost 0 bases, and 9 bases lay between the germline ends. This CDR3 spans 16 amino acids. Germline lookup yields CDR1 SGDLS and CDR2 YYNGEE. CDR3: CASSVVPSANTGELFF. CDR3 in DNA: TGTGCCAGCAGCGTAGTGCCTAGCGCGAACACCGGGGAGCTGTTTTTT.

The CDR3 DNA is TGTGCCACGAATTTCAGGGGGCGAAGCACTGAAGCTTTCTTT. Encoded protein: CATNFRGRSTEAFF. The gene calls are TRBV19 and TRBJ1-1, with 8 positions matching TRBD1. The germline gives CDR1 LNHDA, CDR2 SQIVND (reference sequence). This CDR3 comprises 14 residues. V shed 10 bases and J 4 bases; nucleotides not matched to a gene: 11.

The CDR3 loop reads CASSTFPQPQHF. CDR3 sequence (DNA): TGTGCCAGTAGTACGTTTCCTCAGCCCCAGCATTTT. The chain uses TRBV19 and TRBJ1-5; D not certain. Germline values: CDR1 LNHDA, CDR2 SQIVND (reference sequence). The CDR3 runs 12 residues. Trimming took 4 bases from V and 6 from J, leaving 7 bases between them.

This chain connects TRBV7-6 to TRBJ1-5, with a weak D call TRBD1 (5 bases). Between the trimmed V and J ends, which lost 3 bases and 3 bases, there was a span of 12 bases. The CDR3 length is 15 residues. CDR1 SGHVS and CDR2 FNYEAQ come from the germline V gene. The CDR3 DNA reads TGTGCCAGCAGCTTGCGGGACGCCTCCAATCAGCCCCAGCATTTT. Translated: CASSLRDASNQPQHF.

The chain combines TRBV30 with TRBJ2-2; TRBD2 aligns across 8 bases. Trimming removed 4 bases from V and 7 bases from J; junction bases left unmatched: 11. The CDR3 length is 15 residues. The germline V gene encodes CDR1 GTSNPN and CDR2 SVGIG (reference sequence). For the CDR3, the DNA is TGTGCCTGGAAACGGCGGGGGGTGCAGAACGGGGAGCTGTTTTTT. The encoded protein is CAWKRRGVQNGELFF.

This rearrangement joins TRBV30 to TRBJ1-5; a weak D match, TRBD1 (6 bases). The CDR3 has 16 amino acids. Germline CDR1 reads GTSNPN; CDR2 reads SVGIG (reference sequence). V lost 3 bases, J lost 6 bases, and 21 bases lay in between. CDR3 in amino acids: CAWRAMARQDAQPQHF. CDR3 sequence (DNA): TGTGCCTGGAGGGCGATGGCACGACAGGATGCTCAGCCCCAGCATTTT.

The rearrangement joins TRBV10-3 to TRBJ2-2; TRBD2 matches at 15 bases. This CDR3 is 16 amino acids long. V lost 8 bases, J lost 2 bases, and 3 bases stayed unmatched. Per germline, CDR1 ENHRY and CDR2 SYGVKD. The CDR3 DNA reads as TGTGCCATCGGGACTAGCGGGGGGTTAAACACCGGGGAGCTGTTTTTT. Protein sequence: CAIGTSGGLNTGELFF.

The V gene is TRBV19, the J gene TRBJ2-1, with TRBD1 identical over 9 bases. Germline V lookup: CDR1 LNHDA, CDR2 SQIVND (reference sequence). With V trimmed by 5 bases and J by 6 bases, 5 bases remained unmatched. CDR3 size: 14 residues. CDR3 sequence reads: CASSPGQGINEQFF. The CDR3 coding sequence is TGTGCCAGTAGTCCGGGACAGGGTATCAATGAGCAGTTCTTC.

This rearrangement joins TRBV27 to TRBJ2-7, with no clear D. Trimming removed 5 bases from V and 0 bases from J, with 17 bases in between. CDR1 and CDR2 (germline): MNHEY, SMNVEV (reference sequence). CDR3 length: 16 residues. CDR3 protein: CASSLYPGSPSYEQYF. The CDR3 nucleotides read TGTGCCAGCAGTCTCTATCCCGGGTCTCCCTCCTACGAGCAGTACTTC.

V and J are TRBV6-1 and TRBJ2-7; no firm D call. V was trimmed by 2 bases and J by 4 bases, leaving 3 bases between them. From germline, CDR1 is MNHNS and CDR2 SASEGT. This CDR3 has 11 residues. CDR3 bases: TGTGCCAGCAGTGAACCTTACGAGCAGTACTTC. Translation gives CASSEPYEQYF.